What follows is one T cell receptor beta chain and its context. The source of the sample is a study of blood T cell repertoires in COVID-19. Study-level background: Sites across the United States, Italy and Spain contributed samples from acute and convalescent COVID-19.

The germline V gene encodes CDR1 KGHDR and CDR2 SFDVKD. This CDR3 contains 19 residues. J was trimmed by 4 bases and V by 2 bases; bases with no gene match: 8. Per the study methods: From reference gene primer amplification, estimates of nucleated cell counts were derived. Assay used: immunoSEQ multiplex PCR; TCRdb lists only in-frame clones, some missing. Clonal size and the V and J genes are those of that table, whereas D and trimming came from the DNA. The table shows around 400,000 clones, with about 87% occurring only once. Enrolment of Seattle patients took place during active infection, and they were followed longitudinally.

The chain recombines TRBV24-1 with TRBJ2-2, with TRBD2 identical over 14 bases. Material: peripheral blood. This receptor was taken from a woman in her 30s with COVID-19, enrolled during active disease. The CDR3 here is CATSDSGLAGVKLTGELFF. CDR3 bases: TGTGCCACCAGTGATTCGGGACTAGCGGGAGTCAAACTCACCGGGGAGCTGTTTTTT.